The present TCR beta chain was sequenced within a study of beta chain features in type 1 diabetes. Germline CDR1 and CDR2: SGHTA and FQGNSA. V lost 1 base and J 9 bases, leaving 10 bases between the germline ends. This CDR3 contains 13 residues. Every isolated RNA sample was fully reverse transcribed, so sequencing captured expressed TCRB transcripts. Assay used: immunoSEQ multiplex PCR; TCRdb lists only in-frame clones, some missing. The table includes 400,000 to 450,000 clones, roughly 13% detected once. As for this clone: Its matching antigen is unknown.

Regarding the study as a whole: Fewer junction insertions and more nucleotide deletions appeared in type 1 diabetes patients.

The chain has TRBV7-2 and TRBJ2-1; D perhaps matches TRBD2 (6 bases). This clonotype was sampled from a man aged 25-45 years in good health. The sequencing input was naive CD4+ T cells from blood. The CDR3 sequence: CASSLGEAGEQFF. The CDR3 DNA reads as TGTGCCAGCAGCTTAGGGGAGGCGGGTGAGCAGTTCTTC.